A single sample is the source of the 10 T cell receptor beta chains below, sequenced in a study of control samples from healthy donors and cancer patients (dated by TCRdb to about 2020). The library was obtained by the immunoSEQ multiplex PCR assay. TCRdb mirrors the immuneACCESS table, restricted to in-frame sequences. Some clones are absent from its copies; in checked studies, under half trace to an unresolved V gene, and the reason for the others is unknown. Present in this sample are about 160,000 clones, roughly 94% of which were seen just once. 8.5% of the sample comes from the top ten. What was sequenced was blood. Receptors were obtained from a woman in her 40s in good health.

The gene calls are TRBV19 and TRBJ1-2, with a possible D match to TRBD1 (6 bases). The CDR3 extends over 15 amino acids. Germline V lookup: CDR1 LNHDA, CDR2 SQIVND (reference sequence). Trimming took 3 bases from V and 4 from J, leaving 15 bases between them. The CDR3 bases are TGTGCCAGTAGTATCGAAGCTCAGGGGATCTATGGCTACACCTTC. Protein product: CASSIEAQGIYGYTF.

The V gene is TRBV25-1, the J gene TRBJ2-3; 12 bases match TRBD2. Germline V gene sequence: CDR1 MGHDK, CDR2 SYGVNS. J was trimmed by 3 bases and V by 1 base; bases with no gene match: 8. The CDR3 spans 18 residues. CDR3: CASSEFSSLAGGTDTQYF. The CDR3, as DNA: TGTGCCAGCAGTGAATTTTCTTCGCTAGCGGGAGGGACAGATACGCAGTATTTT.

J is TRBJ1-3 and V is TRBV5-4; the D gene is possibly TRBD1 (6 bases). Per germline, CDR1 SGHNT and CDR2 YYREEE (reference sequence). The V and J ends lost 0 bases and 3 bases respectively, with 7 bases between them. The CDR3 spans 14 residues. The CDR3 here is CASSLDRVGNTIYF. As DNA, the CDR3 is TGTGCCAGCAGCTTGGACAGGGTTGGAAACACCATATATTTT.

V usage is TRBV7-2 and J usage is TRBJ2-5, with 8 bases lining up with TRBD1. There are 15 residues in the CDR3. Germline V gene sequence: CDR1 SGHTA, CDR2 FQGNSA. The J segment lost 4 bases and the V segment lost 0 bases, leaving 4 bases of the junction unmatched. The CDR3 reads CASSLARGTGETQYF. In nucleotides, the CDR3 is TGTGCCAGCAGCTTAGCGCGAGGGACAGGAGAGACCCAGTACTTC.

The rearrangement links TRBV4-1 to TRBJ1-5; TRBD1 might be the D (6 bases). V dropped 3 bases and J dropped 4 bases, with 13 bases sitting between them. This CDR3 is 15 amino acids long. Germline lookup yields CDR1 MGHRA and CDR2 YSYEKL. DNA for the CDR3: TGCGCCAGCAGCCAGGGTATGGGGGCGAATCAGCCCCAGCATTTT. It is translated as CASSQGMGANQPQHF.

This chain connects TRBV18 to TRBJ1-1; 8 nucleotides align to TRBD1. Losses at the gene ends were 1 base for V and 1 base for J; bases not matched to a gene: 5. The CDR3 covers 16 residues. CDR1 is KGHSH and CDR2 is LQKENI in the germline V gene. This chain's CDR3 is CASSPLATGGNTEAFF. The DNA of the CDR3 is TGTGCCAGCTCACCACTAGCTACAGGGGGGAACACTGAAGCTTTCTTT.

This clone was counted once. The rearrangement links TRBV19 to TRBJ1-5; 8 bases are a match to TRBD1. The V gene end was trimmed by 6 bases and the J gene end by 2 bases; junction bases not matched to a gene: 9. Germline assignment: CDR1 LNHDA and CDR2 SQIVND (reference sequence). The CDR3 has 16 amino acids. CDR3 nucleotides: TGTGCCAGTAGGAACTTACAGGGGGGAGGCAATCAGCCCCAGCATTTT. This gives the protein CASRNLQGGGNQPQHF.

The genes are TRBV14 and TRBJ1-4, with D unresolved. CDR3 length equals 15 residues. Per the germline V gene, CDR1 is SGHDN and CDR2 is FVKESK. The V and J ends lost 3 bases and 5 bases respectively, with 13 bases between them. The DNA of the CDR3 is TGTGCCAGCAGCCAGATCCTGGACGGAAATGAAAAACTGTTTTTT. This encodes CASSQILDGNEKLFF.

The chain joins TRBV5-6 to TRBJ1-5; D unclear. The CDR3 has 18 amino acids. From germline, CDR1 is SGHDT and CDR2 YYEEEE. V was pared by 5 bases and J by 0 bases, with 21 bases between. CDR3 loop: CASSRARRPARSNQPQHF. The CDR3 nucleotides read TGTGCCAGCAGTCGGGCCCGACGGCCGGCGCGTAGCAATCAGCCCCAGCATTTT.

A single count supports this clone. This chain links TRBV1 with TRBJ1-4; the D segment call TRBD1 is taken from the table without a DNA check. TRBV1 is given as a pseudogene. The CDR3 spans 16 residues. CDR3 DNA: TGCACAAGGAAATTTACAGGGAACGCAACTAATGAAAAACTGTTTTTT. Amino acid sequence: CTRKFTGNATNEKLFF.